Listed below are T cell receptor beta chains from one sample, sequenced in a study of T cells in Graves' hyperthyroidism and ophthalmopathy. TCRdb re-called the multiplex PCR reads with MiXCR, one entry per CDR3 protein. The sample includes roughly 700,000 distinct CDR3 sequences, 11% to 15% seen only once; the top ten take about a tenth. The sequenced material came from blood. These receptors were taken from a woman between 18 and 30 years old with Graves' hyperthyroidism. CDR3s include the opening cysteine and the closing phenylalanine or tryptophan. D genes are given only for firm matches. Expanded clones are given a class, and other clones once, few, many or no size at all.

J: TRBJ2-1
V: TRBV2
D: TRBD2
size: many
CDR3: CASGKGLAGNEQFF
DNA: TGTGCCAGCGGAAAAGGACTAGCAGGCAATGAGCAGTTCTTC

J: TRBJ2-3
V: TRBV28
D: NA
size: many
CDR3: CASSFAGAIRRDTQYF
DNA: TGTGCCAGCAGTTTCGCAGGGGCTATTAGAAGGGATACGCAGTATTTT

J: TRBJ2-7
V: TRBV15
D: TRBD1
size: NA
CDR3: CATSTKTGGSYEQYF
DNA: TGTGCCACCAGCACTAAGACAGGGGGCTCCTACGAGCAGTACTTC

J: TRBJ2-7
V: TRBV19
D: TRBD2
size: NA
CDR3: CASSIFGGRVPSGEQYF
DNA: TGTGCCAGTAGTATTTTCGGCGGGAGGGTCCCCTCGGGGGAGCAGTACTTC

J: TRBJ2-5
V: TRBV20-1
D: NA
size: NA
CDR3: CSARSGTPGTQYF
DNA: TGCAGTGCTAGATCCGGGACCCCGGGGACCCAGTACTTC

J: TRBJ1-1
V: TRBV6-5
D: NA
size: NA
CDR3: CASSLQGDRNTEAFF
DNA: TGTGCCAGCAGTTTACAGGGTGATAGAAACACTGAAGCTTTCTTT

J: TRBJ2-6
V: TRBV12-3/TRBV12-4
D: NA
size: few
CDR3: CATRRTYLSGANVLTF
DNA: TGTGCCACCCGTAGGACATACCTCTCTGGGGCCAACGTCCTGACTTTC

J: TRBJ2-2
V: TRBV5-1
D: NA
size: many
CDR3: CASSTGQGSSTGELFF
DNA: TGCGCCAGCAGCACCGGTCAGGGTTCGAGCACCGGGGAGCTGTTTTTT

J: TRBJ1-5
V: TRBV7-2
D: TRBD1
size: few
CDR3: CASSSRTGIDQPQHF
DNA: TGTGCCAGCAGCTCCAGGACAGGGATCGATCAGCCCCAGCATTTT

J: TRBJ1-2
V: TRBV29-1
D: NA
size: NA
CDR3: CSVEGSPLPFPNLGYTF
DNA: TGCAGCGTTGAAGGCAGCCCTCTGCCGTTCCCCAATCTGGGCTACACCTTC

J: TRBJ2-5
V: TRBV29-1
D: TRBD1
size: few
CDR3: CSVGGQGGTQYF
DNA: TGCAGCGTTGGGGGACAGGGCGGGACCCAGTACTTC

J: TRBJ2-1
V: TRBV28
D: NA
size: few
CDR3: CASSSAGNDDEQFF
DNA: TGTGCCAGCAGTTCGGCAGGGAACGATGATGAGCAGTTCTTC

J: TRBJ1-1
V: TRBV7-2
D: NA
size: many
CDR3: CASSFTDTEAFF
DNA: TGTGCCAGCAGCTTTACAGACACTGAAGCTTTCTTT

J: TRBJ2-2
V: TRBV6-1
D: NA
size: many
CDR3: CASSEGLWLGRNTGELFF
DNA: TGTGCCAGCAGTGAAGGCCTTTGGTTGGGTCGGAACACCGGGGAGCTGTTTTTT

J: TRBJ1-5
V: TRBV24-1
D: NA
size: NA
CDR3: CATSDSGTPQHF
DNA: TGTGCCACCAGTGACTCCGGGACACCCCAGCATTTT